The 5 T cell receptor beta chains below were found in one sample sequenced in a study of CD8 T cells in ankylosing spondylitis. In TCRdb, the 5' RACE reads were re-called with MiXCR into one record per CDR3 protein. The sample contains 450,000 to 550,000 distinct CDR3 sequences, less than 6% of which appear only once. The study's findings and limits: The study identified a TCR beta motif of under ten highly homologous variants that appeared characteristic of ankylosing spondylitis blood.

These receptors have no known antigen. The sequencing sample was made of blood, either unsorted or a sorted T cell fraction (not recorded which). These receptors came from a male donor with ankylosing spondylitis.

This clonotype was observed many times. The chain couples TRBV27 to TRBJ1-2, with D unresolved. CDR3 length: 18 residues. Trimming took 2 bases from V and 8 from J, leaving 27 bases between them. Germline CDR1 is MNHEY and CDR2 is SMNVEV (reference sequence). This CDR3 reads CASSLKVPAWSTAEGYTF. CDR3 bases: TGTGCCAGCAGTTTAAAGGTTCCGGCTTGGTCGACGGCGGAAGGCTACACCTTC.

This clonotype was counted between two and nine times. The chain is built from TRBV19 and TRBJ1-1; 7 bases fit TRBD1. This CDR3 contains 15 residues. V shed 6 bases, J shed 3 bases, and the junction held 10 bases outside the gene matches. Germline V CDR1 and CDR2: LNHDA, SQIVND (reference sequence). The CDR3 coding sequence is TGTGCCAGTAGCGGCAAGACAGGGCTAGACACTGAAGCTTTCTTT. Amino acid sequence: CASSGKTGLDTEAFF.

This clonotype came up many times. The chain carries TRBV5-1 and TRBJ2-1; D is ambiguous. Germline assignment: CDR1 SGHRS and CDR2 YFSETQ. The V end was cut by 5 bases, the J end by 5 bases, with 11 bases between. The CDR3 runs 13 residues. The CDR3 here is CASSSDGHNEQFF. The CDR3 DNA reads TGCGCCAGCAGTTCGGACGGACACAATGAGCAGTTCTTC. Full variable domain (missing parts from reference TRBV5-1 and TRBJ2-1): KAGVTQTPRYLIKTRGQQVTLSCSPISGHRSVSWYQQTPGQGLQFLFEYFSETQRNKGNFPGRFSGRQFSNSRSEMNVSTLELGDSALYLCASSSDGHNEQFFGPGTRLTVL.

This clonotype showed up many times. The chain employs TRBV29-1 and TRBJ1-2, with 8 bases matching TRBD1. After removal of 4 bases from V and 4 bases from J, the junction contained 5 bases not matched to a gene. Per the germline V gene, CDR1 is SQVTM and CDR2 is ANQGSEA. This CDR3 has 13 residues. CDR3 sequence: CSVVQGAGYGYTF. The DNA for the CDR3 is TGCAGCGTTGTTCAGGGGGCTGGCTATGGCTACACCTTC. Full variable domain (rest looked up from reference TRBV29-1 and TRBJ1-2): SAVISQKPSRDICQRGTSLTIQCQVDSQVTMMFWYRQQPGQSLTLIATANQGSEATYESGFVIDKFPISRPNLTFSTLTVSNMSPEDSSIYLCSVVQGAGYGYTFGSGTRLTVV.

The genes are TRBV2 and TRBJ2-3; no definite D call. The CDR3 loop spans 11 amino acids. With 9 bases removed from V and 2 bases from J, the gap between germline ends came to 6 bases. Germline CDR1 is SNHLY and CDR2 is FYNNEI. As DNA, the CDR3 is TGTGCCAGTGCCACCACAGATACGCAGTATTTT. It translates to CASATTDTQYF.